These 15 T cell receptor beta chains were sequenced from one sample in a study of cytomegalovirus exposure and HLA in healthy donors. The PCR was carried out with 60 Vbeta primers and 13 Jbeta primers. Using immunoSEQ multiplex PCR, the repertoire was profiled, and TCRdb retains in-frame clones only, with some absent. The profile shows around 74,000 clones, approximately 78% of them singletons. Sequenced: PBMCs. Receptor source: a man aged 35-49 years in good health and CMV-seronegative.

The gene calls are TRBV10-3 and TRBJ2-7, with TRBD2 as a possible D gene (7 bases). Per the germline V gene, CDR1 is ENHRY and CDR2 is SYGVKD. CDR3 length: 13 residues. The V and J ends lost 8 bases and 7 bases respectively, with 18 bases between them. CDR3 sequence reads: CAIGGAIGGEQYF. As DNA, the CDR3 is TGTGCCATCGGGGGGGCCATTGGAGGGGAGCAGTACTTC.

This clone was detected a few times. The chain employs TRBV10-3 and TRBJ1-5, with TRBD1 as a possible D gene (5 bases). V lost 0 bases and J 4 bases, leaving 13 bases between the germline ends. Germline CDR1 reads ENHRY; CDR2 reads SYGVKD. This CDR3 has 16 amino acids. CDR3 in amino acids: CAISESVGQGNQPQHF. The CDR3 nucleotides are TGTGCCATCAGTGAGTCGGTAGGGCAGGGTAATCAGCCCCAGCATTTT.

The gene calls are TRBV5-4 and TRBJ2-7, with TRBD2 matching over 14 bases. Germline V gene sequence: CDR1 SGHNT, CDR2 YYREEE (reference sequence). The ends lost 6 bases at V and 6 bases at J; junction bases unmatched: 5. This CDR3 comprises 14 residues. CDR3 protein: CASTIGLAGGEQYF. As DNA, the CDR3 is TGTGCCAGCACCATTGGACTAGCGGGGGGCGAGCAGTACTTC.

The chain links TRBV28 to TRBJ2-7; 7 nucleotides align to TRBD1. V lost 6 bases, J lost 5 bases, and 10 bases stayed unmatched. Germline-derived CDR1 and CDR2 are MDHEN and SYDVKM. CDR3 size: 14 residues. This CDR3 is CASRGQPDRHEQYF. CDR3 nucleotides: TGTGCCAGCAGGGGACAGCCCGATCGCCACGAGCAGTACTTC.

This rearrangement joins TRBV7-2 to TRBJ2-7, with a tentative D call TRBD1 (5 bases). V shed 5 bases and J shed 7 bases, with 15 bases lying between them. This CDR3 has 13 residues. Germline CDR1 reads SGHTA; CDR2 reads FQGNSA. DNA for the CDR3: TGTGCCAGCAGCAAGGGGCAGTTCTTGGAGCAGTACTTC. Its translation is CASSKGQFLEQYF. Based on the CDR3 plus reference TRBV7-2 and TRBJ2-7, the full variable domain is GAGVSQSPSNKVTEKGKDVELRCDPISGHTALYWYRQSLGQGLEFLIYFQGNSAPDKSGLPSDRFSAERTGGSVSTLTIQRTQQEDSAVYLCASSKGQFLEQYFGPGTRLTVT.

This clone was detected a few times. The CDR3 nucleotides read TGTGCCAGCCTGGACAGGGGTAATTCACCCCTCCACTTT. This translates into CASLDRGNSPLHF. The chain carries TRBV6-1 and TRBJ1-6, with TRBD1 identical over 9 bases. CDR3 size: 13 residues. The germline V gene has CDR1 MNHNS and CDR2 SASEGT. V gave up 8 bases and J gave up 6 bases; unmatched junction bases: 2.

The chain recombines TRBV7-2 with TRBJ1-6, with D possibly matching TRBD1 (5 bases). In germline, CDR1 is SGHTA, CDR2 FQGNSA. Trimming pared 1 base from V and 7 bases from J, leaving 11 bases between. The CDR3 consists of 15 residues. The CDR3 DNA sequence: TGTGCCAGCAGCTTAGACCCAGGGTGGAATTCACCCCTCCACTTT. Translating gives CASSLDPGWNSPLHF.

This clone showed up just a few times. V and J are TRBV7-6 and TRBJ1-6, with a possible D match to TRBD1 (5 bases). The V gene's germline CDR1 is SGHVS and CDR2 FNYEAQ. This CDR3 spans 17 amino acids. V lost 1 base, J lost 0 bases, and 10 bases lay in between. DNA of the CDR3: TGTGCCAGCAGCTTAGGGGGCCAGAGCTCCTATAATTCACCCCTCCACTTT. It is translated as CASSLGGQSSYNSPLHF.

V gene TRBV5-4 combines with J gene TRBJ1-6; 8 nucleotides line up with TRBD1. Trimming removed 4 bases from V and 7 bases from J; junction bases left unmatched: 10. The CDR3 consists of 16 residues. The germline CDR1 and CDR2 sequences are SGHNT and YYREEE (reference sequence). The CDR3 coding sequence is TGTGCCAGCAGCCCCCAGGACAGGGTCGGCAATTCACCCCTCCACTTT. Translated: CASSPQDRVGNSPLHF.

This clone was detected only a few times. The genes are TRBV4-2 and TRBJ1-5; D is possibly TRBD1 (5 bases). The CDR3 extends over 15 amino acids. Deletions cut 1 base from V and 9 bases from J, with 16 bases between. In germline, CDR1 is LGHNA, CDR2 YNFKEQ. DNA for the CDR3: TGTGCCAGCAGCCAAGCGCAGGGTGGGGGGGGGCCCCAGCATTTT. This codes for CASSQAQGGGGPQHF.

The chain couples TRBV19 to TRBJ1-1; D may be TRBD1 (6 bases). This CDR3 region has 14 residues. CDR1 is LNHDA and CDR2 is SQIVND in the germline V gene (reference sequence). V was trimmed by 5 bases and J by 6 bases, leaving 16 bases between them. The CDR3 spells CASSGTGSFAEAFF. In nucleotides, the CDR3 is TGTGCCAGTAGTGGAACAGGGTCTTTCGCTGAAGCTTTCTTT.

The CDR3 coding sequence is TGTGCCAGCAGTGTATATAGCAATCAGCCCCAGCATTTT. It yields the protein CASSVYSNQPQHF. This chain links TRBV6-4 with TRBJ1-5; D uncertain. The length of the CDR3 is 13 residues. Germline V gene sequence: CDR1 MRHNA, CDR2 SNTAGT. Trimming stripped 4 bases from V and 0 bases from J, with 4 bases between.

CDR3 nucleotides: TGTGCCAGTAGGGACAGGGGGCTGACAACAGATACGCAGTATTTT. Encoded protein: CASRDRGLTTDTQYF. This chain links TRBV19 with TRBJ2-3; 11 bases map to TRBD1. The CDR3 totals 15 residues. The germline CDR1 and CDR2 sequences are LNHDA and SQIVND (reference sequence). Trimming at V came to 6 bases and at J to 3 bases, leaving 5 bases not matched to a gene.

J is TRBJ2-1 and V is TRBV29-1, with D uncertain. The germline V gene encodes CDR1 SQVTM and CDR2 ANQGSEA. CDR3 length: 16 residues. The ends were cut back, 3 bases at V and 0 bases at J, with 15 bases in the middle. The CDR3 sequence: CSVETHDASSYNEQFF. The DNA for the CDR3 is TGCAGCGTTGAGACTCACGATGCGAGCTCCTACAATGAGCAGTTCTTC.

V usage is TRBV18 and J usage is TRBJ1-2, with 8 bases matching TRBD1. J gave up 4 bases and V 4 bases, and 11 bases lay outside the gene matches. There are 16 residues in the CDR3. Germline V gives CDR1 KGHSH, CDR2 LQKENI. This chain's CDR3 is CASSLSNQGAVYGYTF. The CDR3 DNA reads TGTGCCAGCTCACTCAGTAATCAGGGGGCCGTCTATGGCTACACCTTC.